This TCR beta chain was recovered during a study of T-cell reconstitution after alpha-beta-depleted transplantation in children. As it was prepared, the TCRbeta library received unique molecular identifiers. TCRdb reanalysed the PCR reads using MiXCR and keeps one entry per CDR3 protein. The sample contains around 600,000 distinct CDR3 sequences, over 9.5% of which appear only once. The germline gives CDR1 DFQATT, CDR2 SNEGSKA (reference sequence). V was trimmed by 2 bases and J by 4 bases, leaving 11 bases between them. This CDR3 is 13 amino acids long. This clonotype came up a few times. The material was PBMCs from the stem cell graft donor, obtained from the stem cell graft. The sequence derives from a human donor who donated a stem cell graft to a child with acute myeloid leukemia. The V and J genes are TRBV20-1 and TRBJ1-2; D remains unclear. CDR3 amino acids: CSARQVSSYGYTF. CDR3 sequence (DNA): TGCAGTGCTAGACAGGTTTCGAGCTATGGCTACACCTTC.